This paragraph covers one T cell receptor beta chain sequence. This CDR3 contains 16 residues. The germline V gene encodes CDR1 SGHRS and CDR2 YFSETQ. Deletions cut 3 bases from V and 4 bases from J, with 20 bases between. The sample comes from a study of blood T cell repertoires in COVID-19. In the study overall: COVID-19 samples collected from the United States, Italy and Spain covered acute and convalescent phases. PBMCs, B-cell-depleted T cells, or T cells provided the cDNA or gDNA that made up the material.

Authors' methods: Amplifying reference gene primers gave estimates of nucleated cell counts. TCRdb's table, derived via immunoSEQ multiplex PCR, lists solely in-frame clones and lacks some. V, J and clone size are those of that table, while D and trimming were read from the DNA. This table holds 180,000 or so clones, 82% found once. V usage is TRBV5-1 and J usage is TRBJ2-7; a possible D gene is TRBD2 (6 bases). Input material: peripheral blood. The sequence derives from an older woman with acute or convalescent COVID-19. As DNA, the CDR3 is TGCGCCAGCAGCTCCCTTGGGTCTAGCGTTGGGTACGAGCAGTACTTC. This codes for CASSSLGSSVGYEQYF.